The rows below give T cell receptor beta chains drawn from one sample of a study of blood T cell repertoires in COVID-19. Clones were read by immunoSEQ multiplex PCR, and TCRdb kept only the in-frame ones, dropping some. The repertoire holds 150,000 or so clones, with around 87% as singletons. Sequenced material: PBMCs or T cells enriched from blood (not recorded which). The receptors here all came from a woman aged 25-40 years with acute COVID-19. Each CDR3 is given with its conserved first and last residue. D genes are given only for firm matches. Clone size is shown for a subset of rows, as once, few, many or a class of expanded clone.

clone_size j_call d_call v_call cdr3_nt cdr3_aa
. TRBJ2-3 . TRBV27 TGTGCCAGCAGTGACCCAGGGATCTCGTCCTCCGTTGCGCAGTATTTT CASSDPGISSSVAQYF
. TRBJ1-5 TRBD1 TRBV18 TGTGCCAGCTCTACCAGGACAGGGAGGCAGCCCCAGCATTTT CASSTRTGRQPQHF
. TRBJ2-3 . TRBV4-3 TGCGCCAGCAGCCACAGAGGCGGGACGGGCACAGATACGCAGTATTTT CASSHRGGTGTDTQYF
few TRBJ2-1 . TRBV6-2/TRBV6-3 TGTGCCAGCAGTTACTCGAGTAAGGTGGACAGCTCTTCCTACAATGAGCAGTTCTTC CASSYSSKVDSSSYNEQFF
. TRBJ2-1 TRBD2 TRBV28 TGTGCCAGCACCCTTAGAGCGGGAGGAATGGAGTTCTTC CASTLRAGGMEFF
. TRBJ2-3 . TRBV19 TGTGCCAGTAGCCTACTCCTCGGTAGCGGTTCTAGCACAGATACGCAGTATTTT CASSLLLGSGSSTDTQYF
. TRBJ2-5 . TRBV5-6 TGTGCCAGCAGCCTGAGGGGGATTCAAGAGACCCAGTACTTC CASSLRGIQETQYF
. TRBJ2-7 . TRBV18 TGTGCCAGCTCAGCCCGGGACATTACCTACGAGCAGTACTTC CASSARDITYEQYF
. TRBJ1-5 . TRBV28 TGTGCCAGCAGCTCGATACAGGCCAATCAGCCCCAGCATTTT CASSSIQANQPQHF
few TRBJ1-1 . TRBV29-1 TGCAGCGTTGAAGATTATCCGAACACTGAAGCTTTCTTT CSVEDYPNTEAFF
. TRBJ2-1 TRBD2 TRBV4-1 TGCGCCAGCAGCCAAGTTGGACTAGCGGGAGGGTTGTGGTCGGGAAATGAGCAGTTCTTC CASSQVGLAGGLWSGNEQFF
. TRBJ1-2 . TRBV5-1 TGCGCCAGCAGCCCCGTTACCTCATGGGCAGATGGCTACACCTTC CASSPVTSWADGYTF
once TRBJ1-4 . TRBV15 TGTGCCACCAGCAGAACAGGGCCGAATGAAAAACTGTTTTTT CATSRTGPNEKLFF
. TRBJ2-3 TRBD2 TRBV2 TGTGCCAGCAGTGAAGACTCTCGGGGCGGGAGTAGGGCAGATACGCAGTATTTT CASSEDSRGGSRADTQYF
. TRBJ1-2 TRBD1 TRBV18 TGTGCCAGCCGTATAGGGACAGGGGATGGCTACACCTTC CASRIGTGDGYTF
. TRBJ2-1 . TRBV27 TGTGCCAGCAACCAGGGGAGGGGTCGGCCCTACAATGAGCAGTTCTTC CASNQGRGRPYNEQFF
. TRBJ2-5 TRBD1 TRBV11-2 TGTGCCAGCAGCTTAGGATCAGGGGGTGCGGAGACCCAGTACTTC CASSLGSGGAETQYF
once TRBJ2-3 . TRBV27 TGTGCCAGCAGCAACCGAGACTCCTCCACAGATACGCAGTATTTT CASSNRDSSTDTQYF
. TRBJ2-7 TRBD1 TRBV30 TGTGCCTCCCGGTTCGCTGGGACAGGATACTACGAGCAGTACTTC CASRFAGTGYYEQYF
. TRBJ2-1 TRBD2 TRBV24-1 TGTGCCACCAGTGATATACCGGGACTAGCGGGAACTGGTGAGCAGTTCTTC CATSDIPGLAGTGEQFF
once TRBJ1-5 . TRBV28 TGTGCCAGCAGCTACTATGGGAAAGGGGATCAGCCCCAGCATTTT CASSYYGKGDQPQHF
. TRBJ2-1 . TRBV29-1 TGCAGCGTTGATAATAGGGTGGGGGGTGAGCAGTTCTTC CSVDNRVGGEQFF
. TRBJ2-7 TRBD1 TRBV19 TGTGCCAGTAGGGACAGGGGTTTGCGAGAGCAGTACTTC CASRDRGLREQYF
. TRBJ1-6 TRBD1 TRBV11-2 TGTGCCAGCAGCTCTAAACGGACAGGGGGGAATTCACCCCTCCACTTT CASSSKRTGGNSPLHF
. TRBJ1-4 . TRBV19 TGTGCCAGTAGTATTTCAGGGTTGTATGAAAAACTGTTTTTT CASSISGLYEKLFF
. TRBJ2-2 . TRBV30 TGTGCCTGGAGTATCGAGTTTACCGGGGAGCTGTTTTTT CAWSIEFTGELFF
. TRBJ1-6 . TRBV3-1/TRBV3-2 TGTGCCAGCAGCCCCCCCCAGGGGAATTCACCCCTCCACTTT CASSPPQGNSPLHF
once TRBJ2-1 . TRBV9 TGTGCCAGCAGCGTAGCCGCAGGGGTGTCATCCTACAATGAGCAGTTCTTC CASSVAAGVSSYNEQFF
. TRBJ1-1 TRBD1 TRBV19 TGTGCCAGTAGTTACGATACAGGGGGCACTGAAGCTTTCTTT CASSYDTGGTEAFF
. TRBJ1-2 TRBD1 TRBV18 TGTGCCAGCTCACCCCAGGGGGACAGGACCAGTTATGGCTACACCTTC CASSPQGDRTSYGYTF
. TRBJ1-4 TRBD1 TRBV3-1/TRBV3-2 TGTGCCAGCAGCCGGGGACAGGGGACAACTAATGAAAAACTGTTTTTT CASSRGQGTTNEKLFF
. TRBJ1-1 . TRBV19 TGTGCCAGTAGCGATACAGGAGGGGCCGAAGCTTTCTTT CASSDTGGAEAFF
. TRBJ2-7 . TRBV7-8 TGTGCCAGCAGCTTAGACAGTTCCTACGAGCAGTACTTC CASSLDSSYEQYF
. TRBJ2-7 TRBD2 TRBV4-1 TGCGCCAGCCGATCAATAGCGGGAGGGTATGAGCAGTACTTC CASRSIAGGYEQYF
. TRBJ1-1 TRBD1 TRBV4-1 TGCGCCAGCAGCTCCGGGACAGGGGGCACTGAAGCTTTCTTT CASSSGTGGTEAFF
. TRBJ2-3 . TRBV20-1 TGCAGTGCTAGCACGGGAGATACGCAGTATTTT CSASTGDTQYF
. TRBJ1-5 . TRBV11-2 TGTGCCAGCAGCCCCTCTTTTAATCAGCCCCAGCATTTT CASSPSFNQPQHF
. TRBJ1-5 TRBD1 TRBV7-3 TGTGCCAGCAGCTGCCGTCGGGACAGGGTTCAGGATCAGCCCCAGCATTTT CASSCRRDRVQDQPQHF
. TRBJ2-1 TRBD1 TRBV10-3 TGTGCCATCAGTGGACGACAGGGGGACTCCTACAATGAGCAGTTCTTC CAISGRQGDSYNEQFF
. TRBJ2-3 TRBD2 TRBV30 TGTGCCTGGAGTGTAGGGAACTGGGGGGGGTATGATACGCAGTATTTT CAWSVGNWGGYDTQYF
. TRBJ1-2 TRBD1 TRBV19 TGTGCCAGTAGTAGGGGACAGCTTAACTATGGCTACACCTTC CASSRGQLNYGYTF
. TRBJ1-2 . TRBV28 TGTGCCAGCAGCCCAGATTTCTACTATGGCTACACCTTC CASSPDFYYGYTF
. TRBJ2-5 TRBD2 TRBV5-1 TGCGCCAGCAGCCGACTAGCGGGAGGGCCTTCGGAGACCCAGTACTTC CASSRLAGGPSETQYF
. TRBJ1-2 TRBD1 TRBV6-5 TGTGCCAGCAGTTACTTAGGGCAGGGGGTAAATGGTGGCTACACCTTC CASSYLGQGVNGGYTF
few TRBJ2-1 . TRBV30 TGTGCCTGGAGTGGCTTTGGCGTCAGGGAGCAGTTCTTC CAWSGFGVREQFF
. TRBJ1-5 . TRBV28 TGTGCCAGCAGTGGACAGTTCAATCAGCCCCAGCATTTT CASSGQFNQPQHF
few TRBJ1-6 TRBD1 TRBV27 TGTGCCAGCAGTTTAATGGGGACAGGGGGGGGAAATTCACCCCTCCACTTT CASSLMGTGGGNSPLHF
few TRBJ2-3 . TRBV6-4 TGTGCCAGCAGTGAACAGGGCGACACAGATACGCAGTATTTT CASSEQGDTDTQYF
. TRBJ1-2 TRBD1 TRBV28 TGTGCCAGCAGTTTGATGACAGGGATCTATGGCTACACCTTC CASSLMTGIYGYTF
. TRBJ1-5 . TRBV5-8 TGTGCCAGCAGGGAGCAAGGGCCCCAGCATTTT CASREQGPQHF
. TRBJ2-2 TRBD1 TRBV6-5 TGTGCCAGCAGTTACCTAGACCCCAGGGGGCAGGAGCTGTTTTTT CASSYLDPRGQELFF
. TRBJ1-2 . TRBV30 TGTGCCTGGAGTGACGTGGGCAGGGGCTACACCTTC CAWSDVGRGYTF
. TRBJ1-5 . TRBV30 TGTGCCTGGTCGAACCGAGCGGCAGCCTATAGCAATCAGCCCCAGCATTTT CAWSNRAAAYSNQPQHF
. TRBJ2-5 TRBD1 TRBV5-3 TGTGCCAGAAGCTTCCCGGGACAGGAGGGAGAAGAGACCCAGTACTTC CARSFPGQEGEETQYF